The 18 T cell receptor beta chains given below trace back to one sample, sequenced in a study of Ad26.COV2.S vaccination and SARS-CoV-2 variants. Sequencing used immunoSEQ multiplex PCR; TCRdb keeps in-frame clones, though not all of them. The sample includes hundreds of thousands of clones, roughly 90% seen only once; the top ten take 12%. Regarding treatment: roughly 18 received Ad26.COV2.S at low or high dose, single or two shots; about 5 received placebo; per-sample allocation not given. Sampling took place 63 days after the first vaccine or placebo injection. This specimen was peripheral blood, taken in a trial of Ad26.COV2.S vaccine versus placebo. The receptors here all came from a person between 18 and 65 years old who received the Ad26.COV2.S COVID-19 vaccine or a placebo.

The chain links TRBV11-2 to TRBJ2-5; D gene unclear. CDR1 is SGHAT and CDR2 is FQNNGV in the germline V gene. Between the trimmed V and J ends, which lost 3 bases and 3 bases, there was a span of 8 bases. The CDR3 extends over 13 amino acids. CDR3 sequence reads: CASSFIREETQYF. In DNA form, the CDR3 reads TGTGCCAGCAGCTTTATCCGGGAAGAGACCCAGTACTTC.

This rearrangement joins TRBV27 to TRBJ2-2; 7 bases are shared with TRBD1. Germline V gene data show CDR1 as MNHEY and CDR2 as SMNVEV (reference sequence). This CDR3 spans 17 amino acids. V gave up 5 bases and J gave up 4 bases; unmatched junction bases: 13. Written as DNA, the CDR3 is TGTGCCAGCAGTCCCCATGAGGGGACAGTGTCCACCGGGGAGCTGTTTTTT. Protein product: CASSPHEGTVSTGELFF.

The V gene is TRBV29-1, the J gene TRBJ2-7, with D maybe TRBD1 (6 bases). Germline V lookup: CDR1 SQVTM, CDR2 ANQGSEA. V gave up 4 bases and J gave up 3 bases, with 22 bases separating them. The CDR3 runs 16 residues. The CDR3 DNA reads TGCAGCGTTGTGGAAGCACAGGGAGTAATCGACTACGAGCAGTACTTC. Translation: CSVVEAQGVIDYEQYF.

The chain uses TRBV7-6 and TRBJ2-5; D may match TRBD1 or TRBD2 (5 bases each). The CDR3 is made up of 13 amino acids. Germline V gene data show CDR1 as SGHVS and CDR2 as FNYEAQ. Trimming left V 5 bases short and J 5 bases short, with 12 bases between. The CDR3 coding sequence is TGTGCCAGCAGCCTCATCTGGGGGGAGACCCAGTACTTC. Amino acids: CASSLIWGETQYF.

V gene TRBV19 combines with J gene TRBJ1-2; tentative D call: TRBD1 (5 bases). The V end lost 5 bases, the J end lost 5 bases, and 9 bases lay between the germline ends. Germline CDR1 and CDR2: LNHDA and SQIVND (reference sequence). CDR3 size: 12 residues. CDR3 nucleotides: TGTGCCAGTAGTGGGGGGATATATGGCTACACCTTC. This sequence encodes CASSGGIYGYTF.

The chain joins TRBV6-5 to TRBJ1-1, with 8 nucleotides matching TRBD1. Unmatched junction bases numbered 6, after V lost 5 bases and J lost 4 bases. Germline V gene lookup returns CDR1 MNHEY and CDR2 SVGAGI. The CDR3 totals 14 residues. For the CDR3, the DNA is TGTGCCAGCAGTCTAACAGGGGGTGGCACTGAAGCTTTCTTT. This gives the protein CASSLTGGGTEAFF.

This clone was seen a few times. The chain joins TRBV27 to TRBJ1-2, with D possibly being TRBD1 (6 bases). Trimming took off 5 bases at V and 4 bases at J, with 20 bases between the two ends. Germline CDR1 reads MNHEY; CDR2 reads SMNVEV (reference sequence). The CDR3 covers 16 residues. The CDR3 region is CASSPARGAGGYGYTF. Written as DNA, the CDR3 is TGTGCCAGCAGTCCAGCTCGGGGGGCTGGTGGCTATGGCTACACCTTC.

V and J are TRBV7-2 and TRBJ1-2; no firm D call. Germline V gives CDR1 SGHTA, CDR2 FQGNSA. V was cut by 6 bases and J by 3 bases, with 14 bases left in between. The CDR3 contains 14 residues. Here the CDR3 reads CASSYTGRDYGYTF. CDR3 nucleotides: TGTGCCAGCAGTTACACGGGGAGAGACTATGGCTACACCTTC.

The V gene is TRBV5-8, the J gene TRBJ1-1; 10 nucleotides align to TRBD1. With 4 bases clipped from V and 1 base from J, the junction kept 7 bases outside the gene matches. There are 16 residues in the CDR3. Germline-derived CDR1 and CDR2 are SGHTS and YDEGEE. CDR3 in DNA: TGTGCCAGCAGCAATAGACAGGGGGCAGGGAACACTGAAGCTTTCTTT. Its translation: CASSNRQGAGNTEAFF.

The chain has TRBV6-2 or TRBV6-3 and TRBJ2-1; the match to TRBD2 covers 7 bases. The CDR3 sequence is 15 residues long. V gave up 6 bases and J gave up 8 bases; unmatched junction bases: 13. In germline, CDR1 is MNHEY, CDR2 SVGEGT. CDR3 protein: CASSQARGVSHEQFF. For the CDR3, the DNA is TGTGCCAGCAGCCAAGCCCGGGGGGTTTCTCATGAGCAGTTCTTC.

The CDR3 loop reads CASSFPGGGTDTQYF. CDR3 coding DNA: TGTGCCAGCAGTTTTCCGGGGGGGGGCACAGATACGCAGTATTTT. The chain recombines TRBV28 with TRBJ2-3, with 8 positions matching TRBD2. V lost 3 bases, J lost 1 base, and 3 bases stayed unmatched. This CDR3 is 15 amino acids long. Germline values: CDR1 MDHEN, CDR2 SYDVKM.

This chain uses TRBV28 with TRBJ2-5; TRBD1 agrees at 9 bases. V was clipped by 10 bases and J by 6 bases; unmatched bases: 9. The CDR3 runs 13 residues. The V gene's germline CDR1 is MDHEN and CDR2 SYDVKM. The CDR3 DNA sequence: TGTGCCATATCGACAGGGGGTCTCAAGACCCAGTACTTC. It specifies CAISTGGLKTQYF.

The chain combines TRBV30 with TRBJ1-3; D possibly corresponds to TRBD1 (5 bases). The germline CDR1 and CDR2 sequences are GTSNPN and SVGIG (reference sequence). The CDR3 is 13 residues long. Between the trimmed V and J ends, which lost 8 bases and 2 bases, there was a span of 13 bases. For the CDR3, the DNA is TGTGCCATCCGCCGGGGGGCTGGAAACACCATATATTTT. The encoded protein is CAIRRGAGNTIYF.

This clone has only a few counts. The rearrangement uses TRBV2 and TRBJ1-6, with D unresolved. CDR1 is SNHLY and CDR2 is FYNNEI in the germline V gene. The V gene lost 1 base and the J gene lost 0 bases, with 10 bases spanning the gap. The CDR3 runs to 17 residues. DNA for the CDR3: TGTGCCAGCAGTGAAGAGAGGGTGAGCTCCTATAATTCACCCCTCCACTTT. Its protein product is CASSEERVSSYNSPLHF.

The chain couples TRBV7-3 to TRBJ1-1; D is unresolved. Trimming removed 2 bases at V and 0 bases at J, with 13 bases between. There are 16 residues in the CDR3. Germline V lookup: CDR1 SGHTA, CDR2 FQGTGA. CDR3 region: CASSLSGHGLNTEAFF. CDR3 coding DNA: TGTGCCAGCAGCTTATCTGGTCACGGATTGAACACTGAAGCTTTCTTT.

To note about this clone: This same CDR3 is encoded by further DNA sequences in the sample. The V gene is TRBV29-1, the J gene TRBJ2-7; D not certain. V was pared by 6 bases and J by 3 bases, with 9 bases between. The germline V gene encodes CDR1 SQVTM and CDR2 ANQGSEA. CDR3 length equals 11 residues. CDR3 loop: CSVPDGYEQYF. CDR3 nucleotides: TGCAGCGTACCTGACGGCTACGAGCAGTACTTC.

V is TRBV4-1 and J is TRBJ1-5, with unresolved D. With 2 bases removed from V and 1 base from J, the gap between germline ends came to 9 bases. This CDR3 is built from 15 residues. In germline, CDR1 is MGHRA, CDR2 YSYEKL. The CDR3, as DNA: TGCGCCAGCAGCCAATTCGGGCTAAGCAATCAGCCCCAGCATTTT. It encodes CASSQFGLSNQPQHF.

V usage is TRBV14 and J usage is TRBJ1-1; no clear D gene. The V end lost 6 bases, the J end lost 8 bases, and 16 bases lay between the germline ends. Per the germline V gene, CDR1 is SGHDN and CDR2 is FVKESK. The CDR3 contains 13 residues. The CDR3 region has the DNA TGTGCCAGCAGTCCTCGAGGCAGCAAAGAAGCTTTCTTT. Translated: CASSPRGSKEAFF.